What follows are 4 T cell receptor beta chains derived from one specimen sequenced in a study of OX40 agonist ivuxolimab in advanced cancers. Sequencing was performed with immunoSEQ multiplex PCR; in TCRdb, only in-frame clones are kept and a portion is missing. The profile covers tens of thousands of clones, with roughly nine tenths appearing a single time and 0.31% taken by the ten largest. The sample in question was CD4+ or CD8+ T cells sorted from blood, obtained in a trial of the OX40 agonist ivuxolimab. The receptors originated from an adult with an advanced solid tumor such as melanoma, head and neck, liver or kidney cancer.

V is TRBV4-1 and J is TRBJ1-6, with D possibly matching TRBD1 (6 bases). Germline lookup yields CDR1 MGHRA and CDR2 YSYEKL. This CDR3 is built from 16 residues. V dropped 4 bases and J dropped 6 bases, with 16 bases sitting between them. The CDR3 coding sequence is TGCGCCAGCAGCCGAGGTGGACAGTCAACTAATTCACCCCTCCACTTT. This encodes CASSRGGQSTNSPLHF.

This clone was seen a handful of times. The chain recombines TRBV5-1 with TRBJ1-1, with D unclear. Trimming stripped 2 bases from V and 1 base from J, with 6 bases between. The CDR3 spans 13 residues. The germline CDR1 and CDR2 sequences are SGHRS and YFSETQ. In nucleotides, the CDR3 is TGCGCCAGCAGCTTCTCAAGGAACACTGAAGCTTTCTTT. This codes for CASSFSRNTEAFF. The full variable domain, in which reference TRBV5-1 and TRBJ1-1 provide the parts outside the CDR3, is KAGVTQTPRYLIKTRGQQVTLSCSPISGHRSVSWYQQTPGQGLQFLFEYFSETQRNKGNFPGRFSGRQFSNSRSEMNVSTLELGDSALYLCASSFSRNTEAFFGQGTRLTVV.

This clone has only one observation. The chain is built from TRBV10-2 and TRBJ1-5; D is uncertain. Deletions cut 0 bases from V and 4 bases from J, with 10 bases between. Germline V gene lookup returns CDR1 WSHSY and CDR2 SAAADI. This CDR3 comprises 15 residues. Here the CDR3 reads CASSESSSENQPQHF. CDR3 nucleotides: TGCGCCAGCAGTGAGTCGTCTTCGGAGAATCAGCCCCAGCATTTT.

The chain couples TRBV11-2 to TRBJ2-1; perhaps TRBD2 as D (6 bases). Germline loops: CDR1 SGHAT, CDR2 FQNNGV. With 3 bases removed from V and 0 bases from J, the gap between germline ends came to 12 bases. The CDR3 runs 16 residues. In DNA form, the CDR3 reads TGTGCCAGCAGCTTTAGACTAGTAGGCTCCTACAATGAGCAGTTCTTC. Translated: CASSFRLVGSYNEQFF.